The T cell receptor beta chain described here comes from a study of OX40 agonist ivuxolimab in advanced cancers. Regarding the complete study: The costimulatory receptor OX40 (CD134) was targeted by ivuxolimab, a fully human IgG2 agonistic monoclonal antibody. Intravenous ivuxolimab was administered to patients every 2 weeks at six dose levels: 0.01, 0.1, 0.3, 1.5, 3 and 10 mg/kg. Among the roughly 54 dose-escalation patients, some 19 had hepatocellular carcinoma, around 15 melanoma, 9 renal cell carcinoma and 9 head and neck cancer. A male proportion of around 80% and a mean age of 60 years, ranging from about 23 to 79, were recorded for the dose-escalation cohort. Patients were allowed to have had prior anti-PD-1, anti-PD-L1 or anti-CTLA-4 therapy, and 40% to 45% of the dose-escalation patients had been treated with checkpoint inhibitors. Partial responses were achieved by three dose-escalation patients, of whom one had hepatocellular carcinoma and two had cutaneous melanoma. The purpose of peripheral TCRbeta sequencing was to test whether ivuxolimab changed TCR sequence diversity and led to clonal T-cell expansion. The paper reports the monotherapy dose-escalation portion (N of about 56 patients) of the phase I ivuxolimab trial. Summary of the overall study and its limitations: Antigen specificity was not determined for the clonally expanded peripheral T cells. Partial responders in the 0.1-3.0 mg/kg groups had among the lowest normalized peripheral clonal expansion, especially among CD8+ T cells. Low levels of normalized T-cell clonal expansion were also shown by some nonresponding patients. At doses of 0.1 to 3.0 mg/kg, clonal expansion of both CD4+ and CD8+ T cells in blood was seen between baseline and week 6. After ivuxolimab, CD8+ T cells had more expanded clones than CD4+ T cells on average.

To note about this clone: No antigen is known for it. No much larger clone exists at a distance of one base, and base qualities are not known.

The trial excluded patients who had a history of autoimmune disease or who were on systemic immunosuppression. Peripheral blood for TCR sequencing was drawn from every dose cohort at baseline, at cycle 4 day 1 and at cycle 7 day 1. Samples came from an open-label, multicenter, first-in-human phase I dose-escalation trial of ivuxolimab. Adults with locally advanced or metastatic melanoma, renal cell, hepatocellular, or head and neck squamous cell carcinoma were enrolled in the trial. Before TCR sequencing, CD4+ T cells and CD8+ T cells were sorted from peripheral blood as separate populations. Genomic DNA was isolated from the sorted cells so that the TCRbeta CDR3 region could be sequenced. The immunoSEQ Assay was used to sequence the TCRbeta CDR3 regions. The clones in this table, taken by TCRdb from immuneACCESS, are in-frame only. Not every clone is retained; where verified, under half of the shortfall comes from an unresolved V gene, and the cause of the rest is unknown. The sample profile shows roughly 50,000 clones; roughly four fifths of them were found once. In total, the top ten clones hold more than 1% of the sample.

Sequencing used CD4+ or CD8+ T cells sorted from blood, obtained in a trial of the OX40 agonist ivuxolimab. The TCR sequence derives from an adult with an advanced solid tumor such as melanoma, head and neck, liver or kidney cancer.

The CDR3 region: CASSDRAGGGELFF. The DNA reads as follows: TGCGCCAGCAGTGATAGGGCGGGAGGAGGGGAGCTGTTTTTT. The rearranged chain carries TRBV10-1 and TRBJ2-2, with 8 junctional bases fitting TRBD2. The germline V gene encodes CDR1 WNHNN and CDR2 SYGVQD (reference sequence). From the cysteine up to the phenylalanine, the CDR3 has a length of 14 residues. The retained sequence is limited to the CDR3, 42 bases, with the frame set at the first base. V is pruned by 3 bases and J by 8 bases, leaving 5 bases of the junction without a gene match.